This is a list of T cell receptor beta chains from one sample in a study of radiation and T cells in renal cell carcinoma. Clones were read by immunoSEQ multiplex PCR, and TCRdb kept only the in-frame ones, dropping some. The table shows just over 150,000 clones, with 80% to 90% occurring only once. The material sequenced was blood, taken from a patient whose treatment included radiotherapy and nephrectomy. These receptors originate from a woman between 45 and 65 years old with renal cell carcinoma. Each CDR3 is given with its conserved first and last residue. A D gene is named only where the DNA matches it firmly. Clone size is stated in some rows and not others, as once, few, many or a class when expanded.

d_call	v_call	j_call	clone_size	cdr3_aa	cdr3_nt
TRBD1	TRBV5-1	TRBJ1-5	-	CASSPGQGAGIGSNQPQHF	TGCGCCAGCAGCCCGGGACAGGGGGCCGGTATAGGTAGCAATCAGCCCCAGCATTTT
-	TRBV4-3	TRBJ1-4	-	CASSPTRNRDFGITDEKLFF	TGCGCCAGCAGCCCCACACGTAACAGGGATTTTGGCATCACGGATGAAAAACTGTTTTTT
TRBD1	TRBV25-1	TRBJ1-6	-	CASATRGQYNSPLHF	TGTGCCAGCGCTACTAGGGGGCAGTATAATTCACCCCTCCACTTT
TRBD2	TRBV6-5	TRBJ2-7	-	CASSQPAGGSYEQYF	TGTGCCAGCAGTCAACCAGCGGGGGGATCCTACGAGCAGTACTTC
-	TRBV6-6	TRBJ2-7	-	CASSYGGGQGAVEQYF	TGTGCCAGCAGTTACGGGGGAGGCCAGGGAGCGGTGGAGCAGTACTTC
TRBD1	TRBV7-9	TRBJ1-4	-	CASSTADRGPEKLFF	TGTGCCAGCAGCACCGCGGACAGGGGGCCTGAAAAACTGTTTTTT
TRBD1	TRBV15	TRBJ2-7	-	CATSRRTGTYEQYF	TGTGCCACCAGCAGACGGACAGGGACCTACGAGCAGTACTTC
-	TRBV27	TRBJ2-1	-	CASSPGTPNEQFF	TGTGCCAGCAGTCCTGGGACCCCCAATGAGCAGTTCTTC
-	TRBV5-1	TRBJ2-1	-	CASSRDASSYNEQFF	TGCGCCAGCTCCCGGGATGCGAGCTCCTACAATGAGCAGTTCTTC
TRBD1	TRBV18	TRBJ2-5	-	CASSPPGAGQVKETQYF	TGTGCCAGCTCACCACCGGGAGCAGGACAGGTGAAAGAGACCCAGTACTTC
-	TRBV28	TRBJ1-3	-	CASSFSWNIGNTIYF	TGTGCCAGCAGTTTTAGTTGGAATATTGGAAACACCATATATTTT
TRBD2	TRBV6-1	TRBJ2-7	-	CASSQDRGAYEQYF	TGTGCCAGCAGTCAGGACCGGGGGGCCTACGAGCAGTACTTC
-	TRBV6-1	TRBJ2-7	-	CASRGSSYEQYF	TGTGCCAGCCGGGGGAGCTCCTACGAGCAGTACTTC
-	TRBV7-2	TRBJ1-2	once	CASSLAGDGYTF	TGTGCCAGCAGCTTAGCAGGGGACGGCTACACCTTC
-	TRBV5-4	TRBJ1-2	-	CASSFSPKQRSNYGYTF	TGTGCCAGCAGCTTCTCCCCCAAACAGCGTTCTAACTATGGCTACACCTTC
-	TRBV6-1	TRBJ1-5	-	CASRRYSNQPQHF	TGTGCCAGCAGACGGTATAGCAATCAGCCCCAGCATTTT
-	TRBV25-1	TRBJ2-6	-	CASSELGTTTGANVLTF	TGTGCCAGCAGTGAACTCGGGACAACTACTGGGGCCAACGTCCTGACTTTC
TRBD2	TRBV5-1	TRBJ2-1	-	CASSFRSSGGTYNEQFF	TGCGCCAGCAGCTTCCGATCCAGCGGGGGTACATACAATGAGCAGTTCTTC
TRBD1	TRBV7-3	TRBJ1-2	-	CASSKGQGYGYTF	TGTGCCAGCAGCAAGGGACAGGGCTATGGCTACACCTTC
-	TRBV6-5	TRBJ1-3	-	CASRRHDSGNTIYF	TGTGCCAGCAGACGACATGACTCTGGAAACACCATATATTTT
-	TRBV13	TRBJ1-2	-	CASSPSGGGDGYTF	TGTGCCAGCAGCCCCTCGGGGGGGGGAGATGGCTACACCTTC
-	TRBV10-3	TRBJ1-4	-	CAISERTNEKLFF	TGTGCCATCAGTGAACGAACTAATGAAAAACTGTTTTTT
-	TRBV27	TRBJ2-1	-	CASSRLDTSHYNEQFF	TGTGCCAGCAGCCGGCTCGACACCTCCCACTACAATGAGCAGTTCTTC
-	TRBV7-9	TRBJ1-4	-	CASSTGSATNEKLFF	TGTGCCAGCAGCACGGGTTCCGCAACTAATGAAAAACTGTTTTTT
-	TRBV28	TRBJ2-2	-	CASSLMGGELFF	TGTGCCAGCAGTTTAATGGGGGGGGAGCTGTTTTTT
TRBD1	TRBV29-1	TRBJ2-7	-	CSVRTGGEQYF	TGCAGCGTGCGGACAGGGGGCGAGCAGTACTTC